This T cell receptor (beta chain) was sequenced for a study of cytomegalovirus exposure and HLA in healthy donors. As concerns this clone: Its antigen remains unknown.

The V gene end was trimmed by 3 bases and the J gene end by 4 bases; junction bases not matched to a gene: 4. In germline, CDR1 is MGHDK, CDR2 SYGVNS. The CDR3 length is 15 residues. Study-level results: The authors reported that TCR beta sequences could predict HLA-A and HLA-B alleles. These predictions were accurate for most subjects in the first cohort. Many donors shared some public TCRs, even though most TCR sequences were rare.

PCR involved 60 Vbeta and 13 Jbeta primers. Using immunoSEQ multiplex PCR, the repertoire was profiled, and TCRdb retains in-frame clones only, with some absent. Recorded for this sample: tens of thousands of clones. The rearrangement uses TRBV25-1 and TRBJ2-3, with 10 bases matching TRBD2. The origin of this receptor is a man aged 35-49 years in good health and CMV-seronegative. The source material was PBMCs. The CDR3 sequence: CASSDTSGTADTQYF. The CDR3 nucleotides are TGTGCCAGCAGTGATACTAGCGGGACCGCAGATACGCAGTATTTT.